These 6 T cell receptor beta chains were all obtained from the same sample, sequenced in a study of blood T cell repertoires in COVID-19. The repertoire was sequenced with immunoSEQ multiplex PCR; TCRdb's copy has only in-frame clones and lacks some. The table has about 48,000 clones, 86% seen once. Input material: peripheral blood. These receptors all come from a woman older than 75 with acute or convalescent COVID-19.

The chain links TRBV5-4 to TRBJ1-2, with unresolved D. In germline, CDR1 is SGHNT, CDR2 YYREEE (reference sequence). CDR3 length: 14 residues. V was trimmed by 3 bases and J by 0 bases, leaving 9 bases between them. The CDR3 reads CASSSIGTNYGYTF. CDR3 nucleotide sequence: TGTGCCAGCAGCTCTATCGGGACTAACTATGGCTACACCTTC.

The chain links TRBV4-2 to TRBJ2-6, with 11 bases that match TRBD1. The CDR3 runs 19 residues. J was trimmed by 3 bases and V by 1 base; bases with no gene match: 8. Germline CDR1 and CDR2: LGHNA and YNFKEQ. CDR3 sequence (DNA): TGTGCCAGCAGCCAAGGAAACGTGGGACAGGGGGGTGGGGCCAACGTCCTGACTTTC. Amino acid sequence: CASSQGNVGQGGGANVLTF.

The gene calls are TRBV4-1 and TRBJ1-2; D unresolved. This CDR3 has 12 residues. Deletions cut 1 base from V and 10 bases from J, with 10 bases between. From germline, CDR1 is MGHRA and CDR2 YSYEKL. The CDR3 bases are TGCGCCAGCAGCCAAGGGGAGGGAGTCTACACCTTC. This sequence encodes CASSQGEGVYTF.

The chain couples TRBV7-5 to TRBJ1-1; the D call of TRBD1 is as the table states it, not checked on the DNA. TRBV7-5 is recorded as a pseudogene. The CDR3 runs to 14 residues. The CDR3 region has the DNA TGTGTCAGAAGCAAGGGACAGAAGAACACTGAAGCTTTCTTT. Amino acid sequence: CVRSKGQKNTEAFF.

The gene calls are TRBV11-2 and TRBJ1-2; possibly TRBD1 for D (5 bases). The CDR3 sequence is 15 residues long. The germline gives CDR1 SGHAT, CDR2 FQNNGV. The V end was cut by 0 bases, the J end by 2 bases, with 10 bases between. The CDR3 nucleotides are TGTGCCAGCAGCTTAGATACGACAGACAACTATGGCTACACCTTC. This encodes CASSLDTTDNYGYTF. The whole variable domain, remainder taken from reference TRBV11-2 and TRBJ1-2, is EAGVAQSPRYKIIEKRQSVAFWCNPISGHATLYWYQQILGQGPKLLIQFQNNGVVDDSQLPKDRFSAERLKGVDSTLKIQPAKLEDSAVYLCASSLDTTDNYGYTFGSGTRLTVV.

The chain employs TRBV6-5 and TRBJ1-4, with 10 bases identical to TRBD1. This CDR3 has 15 amino acids. Germline lookup yields CDR1 MNHEY and CDR2 SVGAGI. Trimming at V came to 2 bases and at J to 7 bases, leaving 4 bases not matched to a gene. In nucleotides, the CDR3 is TGTGCCAGCAGTTACGGGACAGGGGAAGGTGAAAAACTGTTTTTT. It codes for CASSYGTGEGEKLFF.